The sequence of this T cell receptor beta chain was determined in a study of identical twins. This CDR3 region has 15 residues. The germline V and J ends were trimmed by 0 bases and 7 bases, with 13 bases remaining between them. Germline V lookup: CDR1 MNHEY, CDR2 SVGAGI. Each donor (without exception) was a healthy Caucasian. This clonotype was picked up a small number of times. TCRdb redid the calling of the 5' RACE reads with MiXCR, one entry per CDR3 protein. The sample shows nearly 650,000 distinct CDR3 sequences, 7% to 7.5% of them seen only once. The same specimen was also included in a second study, on yellow fever vaccine responses in identical twins.

This TCR was sampled from a woman between 18 and 30 years old in good health. The sample taken for sequencing was PBMCs. The V gene is TRBV6-5, the J gene TRBJ2-1, with a possible D match to TRBD2 (6 bases). CDR3 DNA: TGTGCCAGCAGTTACTCGGGGGGAATAAGTAATGAGCAGTTCTTC. Translation: CASSYSGGISNEQFF.